The source of this TCR beta chain is a study of blood T cell repertoires in COVID-19 (dated by TCRdb to 2018 to 2020). Regarding the research as a whole: The collaborator samples originated in the United States, Italy and Spain and spanned the acute and convalescent phases of COVID-19. A freely available public database, intended as a resource for researchers studying the immune response to SARS-CoV-2, is where the repertoires were released. A de-identified subject ID, COVID-19 status, age in years and sex were almost always included in the sample metadata. HLA class I and class II types, where available, came from metadata supplied by the sample provider rather than from assay-based typing. The material from the prospective study consisted of cDNA or gDNA derived from T cells, B-cell-depleted T cells, or PBMCs. Samples came from the ongoing ImmuneRACE study (first 160 participants) plus 1,254 subjects from 6 global collaborators. The dataset comprised deeply sampled blood TCRbeta repertoires from subjects exposed to, actively infected with, or recovered from COVID-19.

Overall study results and their limits: Clinical and demographic metadata were provided uncurated, with the amount varying by source and participant.

Reading the germline V gene gives CDR1 LGHNA and CDR2 YNFKEQ. The CDR3 contains 15 residues, cysteine and phenylalanine counted. Solely the CDR3 DNA is kept, with 45 bases framed from the first base. The germline V and J ends show losses of 3 bases and 3 bases respectively, and no gene match explains 3 bases of the junction. About this clone: This clone's antigen is unknown. No much larger clonotype is one base removed from it; base qualities were not supplied.

The immunoSEQ Assay, a bias-controlled multiplex PCR, was used to amplify TCRbeta CDR3 regions from genomic DNA. The paper's data handling went like this. The number of nucleated cells in each sample was estimated by amplification of reference gene primers within the assay. To quantify the absolute abundance of each unique TCRbeta CDR3 rearrangement, sequence reads were collapsed and filtered. For each sample, productive Simpson clonality was calculated as the square root of Simpson's diversity index across productive rearrangements. Drawn from immuneACCESS, this table holds only the in-frame rearrangements with V and J called that TCRdb kept. Clones are partly lost; checked studies trace under half to an unresolved V gene and leave the rest unexplained. The V and J calls and clone size are taken from that table; D and trimming were inferred from the DNA. The sample records 310,000 or so clones, roughly 85% of which are singletons. Clones ranked in the top ten supply around 5.9% of the sample.

Participants in the prospective study were enrolled through a virtual design, were aged about 18 to 89 years, and lived in fewer than 30 United States geographic areas. In the prospective study, participants were assigned to cohorts based on the clinical history participants reported in a screening survey and a study questionnaire. For ImmuneRACE Cohort 3, a participant was defined as recovered based on two consecutive negative NP/OP PCR tests, clearance by a healthcare professional, or resolution of symptoms. Mobile phlebotomists in the prospective study collected whole blood, serum and a nasopharyngeal or oropharyngeal swab from every participant. Prospective study participants could optionally give additional blood draws and questionnaires over a 2-month period. Blood samples from the prospective study were shipped frozen or at room temperature prior to DNA extraction.

The source is a woman in her twenties or thirties who had recovered from COVID-19. This chain is built from TRBV4-2 and TRBJ1-1; 11 junctional bases match TRBD1. Input material: PBMCs or T cells enriched from blood (not recorded which). The DNA sequence is as follows: TGTGCCAGCAGCCACCCGGGACAGGGGGACACTGAAGCTTTCTTT. Its protein reads: CASSHPGQGDTEAFF.